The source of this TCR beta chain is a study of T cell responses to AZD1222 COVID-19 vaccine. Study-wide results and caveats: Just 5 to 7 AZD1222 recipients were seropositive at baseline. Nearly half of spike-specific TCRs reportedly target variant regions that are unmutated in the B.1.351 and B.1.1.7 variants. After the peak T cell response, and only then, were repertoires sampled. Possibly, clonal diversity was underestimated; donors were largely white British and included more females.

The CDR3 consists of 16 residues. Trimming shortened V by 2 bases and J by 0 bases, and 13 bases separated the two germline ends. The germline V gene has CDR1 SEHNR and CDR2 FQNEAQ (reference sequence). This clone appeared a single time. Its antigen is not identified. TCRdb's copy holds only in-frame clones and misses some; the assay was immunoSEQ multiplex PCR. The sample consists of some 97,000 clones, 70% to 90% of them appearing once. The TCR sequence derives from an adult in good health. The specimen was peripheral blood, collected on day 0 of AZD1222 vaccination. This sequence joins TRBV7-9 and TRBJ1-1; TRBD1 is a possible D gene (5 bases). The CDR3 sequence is CASSLPEGTLNTEAFF. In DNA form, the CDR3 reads TGTGCCAGCAGCTTACCCGAGGGGACTTTGAACACTGAAGCTTTCTTT. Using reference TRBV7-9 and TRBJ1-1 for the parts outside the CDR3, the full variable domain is DTGVSQNPRHKITKRGQNVTFRCDPISEHNRLYWYRQTLGQGPEFLTYFQNEAQLEKSRLLSDRFSAERPKGSFSTLEIQRTEQGDSAMYLCASSLPEGTLNTEAFFGQGTRLTVV.